One and the same sample provided the 13 T cell receptor beta chains below, sequenced in a study of shared clonotypes between healthy human individuals. Method: immunoSEQ multiplex PCR; TCRdb's copy keeps in-frame clones and lacks some. Counted here are about 2.3 million clones, roughly 92% occurring once; the ten biggest clones make up approximately 0.39%. What was sequenced was naive CD4+ T cells from PBMCs. The subset was: CD45RA+ positively selected. Receptor source: a man aged 18 to 30 in good health. Some clones in this sample may be carry-over from other donors' samples.

The chain has TRBV5-1 and TRBJ2-7; tentative D call: TRBD2 (6 bases). From germline, CDR1 is SGHRS and CDR2 YFSETQ. V lost 2 bases to trimming and J lost 3 bases, with 15 bases between them. This CDR3 has 15 residues. DNA for the CDR3: TGCGCCAGCAGCTTTTCCTGGACTAAGGGCTACGAGCAGTACTTC. Translating gives CASSFSWTKGYEQYF.

The rearrangement joins TRBV29-1 to TRBJ2-1, with 9 bases aligning to TRBD2. The trim removed 6 bases at V and 3 bases at J, leaving 3 bases unmatched. Germline-derived CDR1 and CDR2 are SQVTM and ANQGSEA. This CDR3 is built from 13 residues. The CDR3 region has the DNA TGCAGCGTAGCGGGAGGCAACTACAATGAGCAGTTCTTC. The encoded protein is CSVAGGNYNEQFF.

The chain has TRBV7-9 and TRBJ1-4, with 7 positions matching TRBD1. This CDR3 comprises 13 residues. V lost 5 bases and J lost 4; bases outside the gene matches: 1. The germline CDR1 and CDR2 sequences are SEHNR and FQNEAQ (reference sequence). CDR3 in amino acids: CASSGTDNEKLFF. CDR3 bases: TGTGCCAGCAGCGGGACAGATAATGAAAAACTGTTTTTT.

This chain links TRBV28 with TRBJ2-7; 9 bases are shared with TRBD1. The CDR3 is 15 amino acids. Germline CDR1 MDHEN, CDR2 SYDVKM. The ends lost 5 bases at V and 0 bases at J; junction bases unmatched: 5. The CDR3 DNA sequence: TGTGCCAGCAGTCTTACAGGGGGCCCCTCCTACGAGCAGTACTTC. It yields the protein CASSLTGGPSYEQYF.

This clone was picked up one time. The chain has TRBV5-1 and TRBJ1-2; maybe TRBD1 (6 bases). Per germline, CDR1 SGHRS and CDR2 YFSETQ. With 2 bases removed from V and 6 bases from J, the gap between germline ends came to 14 bases. The CDR3 is made up of 14 amino acids. CDR3 in DNA: TGCGCCAGCAGCTTTGGGGGGGCTGACGATGGCTACACCTTC. This codes for CASSFGGADDGYTF.

This clone was found a few times. The chain recombines TRBV28 with TRBJ1-5; no reliable D call. The V end lost 3 bases, the J end lost 5 bases, and 14 bases lay between the germline ends. The CDR3 is 15 amino acids. CDR1 MDHEN and CDR2 SYDVKM come from the germline V gene. The CDR3 loop reads CASSFGTRVDQPQHF. In DNA form, the CDR3 reads TGTGCCAGCAGTTTCGGTACGAGGGTGGATCAGCCCCAGCATTTT.

J is TRBJ1-2 and V is TRBV25-1; 7 bases map to TRBD1. This CDR3 spans 14 amino acids. V lost 2 bases, J lost 4 bases, and 4 bases stayed unmatched. Germline-derived CDR1 and CDR2 are MGHDK and SYGVNS. The CDR3 spells CASSEMTGTYGYTF. As DNA, the CDR3 is TGTGCCAGCAGTGAAATGACAGGGACCTATGGCTACACCTTC.

V gene TRBV5-4 combines with J gene TRBJ2-2; TRBD2 aligns across 9 bases. The germline V gene has CDR1 SGHNT and CDR2 YYREEE (reference sequence). There are 14 residues in the CDR3. V lost 4 bases, J lost 5 bases, and 3 bases stayed unmatched. CDR3 sequence: CASSVSGRTGELFF. CDR3 bases: TGTGCCAGCAGCGTTAGCGGGAGAACCGGGGAGCTGTTTTTT. Together with reference TRBV5-4 and TRBJ2-2, the CDR3 gives the full variable domain: ETGVTQSPTHLIKTRGQQVTLRCSSQSGHNTVSWYQQALGQGPQFIFQYYREEENGRGNFPPRFSGLQFPNYSSELNVNALELDDSALYLCASSVSGRTGELFFGEGSRLTVL.

The rearrangement links TRBV4-3 to TRBJ1-1; possibly TRBD1 for D (5 bases). V was clipped by 0 bases and J by 1 base, with 12 bases between them. Germline V gives CDR1 LGHNA, CDR2 YSLEER. This CDR3 has 16 amino acids. CDR3 protein: CASSQDGPGRNTEAFF. The CDR3 DNA reads TGCGCCAGCAGCCAAGATGGCCCAGGGAGGAACACTGAAGCTTTCTTT.

This chain links TRBV28 with TRBJ1-2; D uncertain. The germline V gene has CDR1 MDHEN and CDR2 SYDVKM. Between the trimmed V and J ends, which lost 2 bases and 8 bases, there was a span of 18 bases. The CDR3 runs to 15 residues. The CDR3 DNA is TGTGCCAGCAGTTTAATAGGTCGGATCATGGGGGGCTACACCTTC. Its translation is CASSLIGRIMGGYTF.

Regarding this clone: The sample contains more than one DNA sequence encoding this CDR3. In DNA, the CDR3 is TGCGCCAGCAGCCAGCGGGAAGGCACAGATACGCAGTATTTT. Its translation: CASSQREGTDTQYF. The V call is TRBV4-1, the J call TRBJ2-3; D is possibly TRBD2 (6 bases). The CDR3 is made up of 14 amino acids. V gave up 3 bases and J gave up 1 base, with 8 bases separating them. CDR1 is MGHRA, CDR2 YSYEKL, per germline.

This chain joins TRBV11-3 and TRBJ2-3; D is possibly TRBD2 (5 bases). The CDR3 is 14 residues long. The V gene's germline CDR1 is SGHNT and CDR2 YENEEA. Trimming pared 5 bases from V and 4 bases from J, leaving 13 bases between. CDR3 in DNA: TGTGCCAGCAGCGCGGGTGGGGTCCCAGATACGCAGTATTTT. This gives the protein CASSAGGVPDTQYF.

V is TRBV18 and J is TRBJ2-3, with D perhaps TRBD2 (6 bases). CDR1 and CDR2 from the germline V gene are KGHSH and LQKENI. V lost 3 bases, J lost 2 bases, and 12 bases lay in between. This CDR3 comprises 15 residues. In DNA form, the CDR3 reads TGTGCCAGCTCACCGTCAGGCGGGATCACAGATACGCAGTATTTT. Its translation: CASSPSGGITDTQYF.